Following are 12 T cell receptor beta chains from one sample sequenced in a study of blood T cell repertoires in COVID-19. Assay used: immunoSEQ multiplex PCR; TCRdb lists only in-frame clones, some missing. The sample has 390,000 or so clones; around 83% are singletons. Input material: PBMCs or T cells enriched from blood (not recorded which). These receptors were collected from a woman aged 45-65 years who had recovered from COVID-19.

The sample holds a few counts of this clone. CDR3 DNA: TGTGCCAGCAGCCCGCCAGGGACAGGGGCGGGTGGCTACACCTTC. It specifies CASSPPGTGAGGYTF. The rearrangement links TRBV7-9 to TRBJ1-2; 10 bases align to TRBD1. Germline V CDR1 and CDR2: SEHNR, FQNEAQ (reference sequence). V gave up 5 bases and J gave up 7 bases; unmatched junction bases: 10. The CDR3 extends over 15 amino acids.

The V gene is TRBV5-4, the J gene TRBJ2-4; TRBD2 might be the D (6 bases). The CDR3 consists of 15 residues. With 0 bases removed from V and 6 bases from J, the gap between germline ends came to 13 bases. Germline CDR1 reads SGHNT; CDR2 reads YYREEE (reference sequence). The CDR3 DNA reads TGTGCCAGCAGCTTGGGGGGGTCGGGACTAAACATTCAGTACTTC. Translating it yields CASSLGGSGLNIQYF.

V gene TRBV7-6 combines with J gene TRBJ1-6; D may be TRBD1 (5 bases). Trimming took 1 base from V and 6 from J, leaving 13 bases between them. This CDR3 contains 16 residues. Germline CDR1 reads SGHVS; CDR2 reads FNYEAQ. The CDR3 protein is CASSLGSGRANSPLHF. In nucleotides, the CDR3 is TGTGCCAGCAGCTTAGGGTCGGGCAGGGCTAATTCACCCCTCCACTTT.

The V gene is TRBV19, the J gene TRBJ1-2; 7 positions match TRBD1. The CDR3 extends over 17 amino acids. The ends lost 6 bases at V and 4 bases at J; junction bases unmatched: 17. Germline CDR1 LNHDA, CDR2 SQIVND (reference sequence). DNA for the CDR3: TGTGCCAGTAGGACAGGGTGGGTTGGGAACGGGCGCTATGGCTACACCTTC. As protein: CASRTGWVGNGRYGYTF.

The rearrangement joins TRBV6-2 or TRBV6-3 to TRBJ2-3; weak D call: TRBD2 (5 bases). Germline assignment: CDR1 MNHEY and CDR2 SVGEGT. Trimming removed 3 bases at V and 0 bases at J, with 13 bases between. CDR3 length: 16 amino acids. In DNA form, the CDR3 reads TGTGCCAGCAGTTATCCTGGAGGCTCTAGCACAGATACGCAGTATTTT. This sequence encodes CASSYPGGSSTDTQYF.

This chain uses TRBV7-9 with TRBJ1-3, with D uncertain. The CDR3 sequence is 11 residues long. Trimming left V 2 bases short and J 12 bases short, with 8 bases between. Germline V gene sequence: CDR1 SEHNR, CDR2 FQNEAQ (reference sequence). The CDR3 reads CASSLRQDIYF. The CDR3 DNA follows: TGTGCCAGCAGCTTAAGGCAGGACATATATTTT. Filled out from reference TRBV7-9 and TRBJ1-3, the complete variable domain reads DTGVSQNPRHKITKRGQNVTFRCDPISEHNRLYWYRQTLGQGPEFLTYFQNEAQLEKSRLLSDRFSAERPKGSFSTLEIQRTEQGDSAMYLCASSLRQDIYFGEGSWLTVV.

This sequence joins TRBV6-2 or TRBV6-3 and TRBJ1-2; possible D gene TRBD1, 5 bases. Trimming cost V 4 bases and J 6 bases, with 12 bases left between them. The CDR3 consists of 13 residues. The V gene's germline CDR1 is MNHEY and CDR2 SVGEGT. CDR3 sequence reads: CASSSWGENGYTF. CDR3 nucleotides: TGTGCCAGCAGTTCCTGGGGGGAGAATGGCTACACCTTC.

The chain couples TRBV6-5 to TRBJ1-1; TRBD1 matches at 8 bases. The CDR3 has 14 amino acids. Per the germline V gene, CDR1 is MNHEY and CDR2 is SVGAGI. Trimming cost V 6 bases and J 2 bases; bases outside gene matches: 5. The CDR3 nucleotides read TGTGCCAGCAGCCGGGACAGGCTCAACACTGAAGCTTTCTTT. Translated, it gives CASSRDRLNTEAFF.

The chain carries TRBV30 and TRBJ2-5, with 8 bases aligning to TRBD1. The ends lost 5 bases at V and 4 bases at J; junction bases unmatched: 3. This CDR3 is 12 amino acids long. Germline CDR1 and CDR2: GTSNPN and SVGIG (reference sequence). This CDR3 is CAWGGQAETQYF. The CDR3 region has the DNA TGTGCCTGGGGGGGACAGGCAGAGACCCAGTACTTC.

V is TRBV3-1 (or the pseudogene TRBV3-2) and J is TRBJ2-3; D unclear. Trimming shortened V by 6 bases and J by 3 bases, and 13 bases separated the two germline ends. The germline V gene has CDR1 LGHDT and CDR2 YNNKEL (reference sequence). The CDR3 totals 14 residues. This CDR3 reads CASSSTPRTDTQYF. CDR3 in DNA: TGTGCCAGCAGTTCCACGCCCAGGACAGATACGCAGTATTTT.

CDR3 region: CASSLEPGADTEAFF. The CDR3 DNA sequence: TGTGCCAGCAGCTTGGAACCAGGGGCCGACACTGAAGCTTTCTTT. The chain combines TRBV5-4 with TRBJ1-1, with a weak D call TRBD1 (6 bases). CDR1 is SGHNT, CDR2 YYREEE, per germline (reference sequence). V was trimmed by 0 bases and J by 3 bases, leaving 12 bases between them. The CDR3 totals 15 residues.

The CDR3 DNA follows: TGTGCCAGTCGTAGGGCAGGGGACACTGGCTACACCTTC. It encodes CASRRAGDTGYTF. The chain joins TRBV19 to TRBJ1-2; D might be TRBD1 (6 bases). Germline CDR1 and CDR2: LNHDA and SQIVND (reference sequence). Trimming shortened V by 8 bases and J by 7 bases, and 17 bases separated the two germline ends. This CDR3 has 13 residues.